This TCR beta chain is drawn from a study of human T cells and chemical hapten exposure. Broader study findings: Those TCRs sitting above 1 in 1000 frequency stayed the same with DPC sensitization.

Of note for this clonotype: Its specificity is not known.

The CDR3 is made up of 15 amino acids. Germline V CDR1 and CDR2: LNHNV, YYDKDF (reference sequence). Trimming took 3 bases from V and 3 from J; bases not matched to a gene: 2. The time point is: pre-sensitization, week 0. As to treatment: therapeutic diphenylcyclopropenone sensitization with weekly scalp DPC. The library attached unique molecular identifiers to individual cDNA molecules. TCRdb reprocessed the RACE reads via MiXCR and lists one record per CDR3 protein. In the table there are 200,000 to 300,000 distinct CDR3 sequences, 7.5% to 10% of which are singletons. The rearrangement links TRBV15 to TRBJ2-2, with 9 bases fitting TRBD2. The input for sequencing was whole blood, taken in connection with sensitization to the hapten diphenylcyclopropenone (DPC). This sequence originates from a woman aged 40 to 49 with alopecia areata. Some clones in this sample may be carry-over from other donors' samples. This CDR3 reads CATSSAGGYTGELFF. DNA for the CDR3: TGTGCCACCAGCAGTGCGGGAGGGTACACCGGGGAGCTGTTTTTT.